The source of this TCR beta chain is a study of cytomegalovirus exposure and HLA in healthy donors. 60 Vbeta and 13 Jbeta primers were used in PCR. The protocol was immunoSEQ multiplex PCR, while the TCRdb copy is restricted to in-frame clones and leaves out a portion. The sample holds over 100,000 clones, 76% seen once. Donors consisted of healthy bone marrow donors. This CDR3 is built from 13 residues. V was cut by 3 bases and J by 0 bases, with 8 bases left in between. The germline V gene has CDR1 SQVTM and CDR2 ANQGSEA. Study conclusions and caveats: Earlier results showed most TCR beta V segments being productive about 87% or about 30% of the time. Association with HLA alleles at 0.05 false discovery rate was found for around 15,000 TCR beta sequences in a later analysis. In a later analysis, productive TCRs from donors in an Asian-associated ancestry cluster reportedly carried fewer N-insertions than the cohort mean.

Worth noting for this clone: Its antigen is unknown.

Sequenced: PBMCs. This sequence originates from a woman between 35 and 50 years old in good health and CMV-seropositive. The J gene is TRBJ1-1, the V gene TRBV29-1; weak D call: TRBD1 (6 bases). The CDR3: CSVDRDMNTEAFF. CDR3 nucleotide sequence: TGCAGCGTTGATCGGGACATGAACACTGAAGCTTTCTTT.